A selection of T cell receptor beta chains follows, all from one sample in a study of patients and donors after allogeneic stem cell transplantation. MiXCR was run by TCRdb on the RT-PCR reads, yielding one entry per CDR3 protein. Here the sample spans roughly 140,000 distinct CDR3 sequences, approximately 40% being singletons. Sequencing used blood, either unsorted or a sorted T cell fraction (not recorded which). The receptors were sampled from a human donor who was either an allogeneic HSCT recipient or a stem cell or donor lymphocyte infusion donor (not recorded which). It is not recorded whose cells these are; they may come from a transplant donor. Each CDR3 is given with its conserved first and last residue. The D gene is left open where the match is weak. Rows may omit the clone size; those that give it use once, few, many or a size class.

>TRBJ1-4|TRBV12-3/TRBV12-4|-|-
TGTGCCAGCATCTCATCCCTGGAGGAAAAACTGTTTTTT
CASISSLEEKLFF
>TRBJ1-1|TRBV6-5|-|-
TGTGCCAGCAGTCCCTCAGGGGTTGGTAACACTGAAGCTTTCTTT
CASSPSGVGNTEAFF
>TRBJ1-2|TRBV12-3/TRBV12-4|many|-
TGTGCCAGCAGTTGGGACACCGTTACTTATGGCTACACCTTC
CASSWDTVTYGYTF
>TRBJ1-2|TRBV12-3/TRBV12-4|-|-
TGTGCCAGCACTGCGAGCGGAGGGGACTATGGCTACACCTTC
CASTASGGDYGYTF
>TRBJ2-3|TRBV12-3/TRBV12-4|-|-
TGTGCCAGCAGGACTTCGGGCGTGCCAGATACGCAGTATTTT
CASRTSGVPDTQYF
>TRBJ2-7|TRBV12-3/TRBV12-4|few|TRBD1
TGTGCCAGCAGCTCCGGGACAGTCTCCTACGAGCAGTACTTC
CASSSGTVSYEQYF
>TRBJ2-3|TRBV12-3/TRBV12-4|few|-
TGTGCCAGCAGCCCTATGGAGGGCACAGATACGCAGTATTTT
CASSPMEGTDTQYF
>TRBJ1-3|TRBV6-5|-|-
TGTGCCAGCAGTTACAACAGCGGTGACTCTGGAAACACCATATATTTT
CASSYNSGDSGNTIYF
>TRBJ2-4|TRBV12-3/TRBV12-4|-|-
TGTGCCAGCAGTTTATTCCACTTAGCCAAAAACATTCAGTACTTC
CASSLFHLAKNIQYF
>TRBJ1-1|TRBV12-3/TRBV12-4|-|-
TGTGCCAGCAGTCTGGGAGGGAGTTGGGGAACTGAAGCTTTCTTT
CASSLGGSWGTEAFF
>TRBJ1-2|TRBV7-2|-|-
TGTGCCAGCAGCTTAGTTCAGGGCTCTGTCCATGGCTACACCTTC
CASSLVQGSVHGYTF
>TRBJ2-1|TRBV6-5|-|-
TGTGCCAGCAGTTCGTCCGGTGGGAGCTCCTACAATGAGCAGTTCTTC
CASSSSGGSSYNEQFF
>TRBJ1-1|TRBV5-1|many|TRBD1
TGCGCCAGCAGCTTGCCCCCAGGAGGGGGCACCGAAGCTTTCTTT
CASSLPPGGGTEAFF
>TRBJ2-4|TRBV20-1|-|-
TGCAGTGCCCGCTGGAACAGGGGGGGGAAAAACATTCAGTACTTC
CSARWNRGGKNIQYF
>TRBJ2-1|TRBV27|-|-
TGTGCCAGCAGTTTATCGTGGGGAAATGAGCAGTTCTTC
CASSLSWGNEQFF
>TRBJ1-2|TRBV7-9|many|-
TGTGCCAGCAGCTTAGCAGGGGGCTATGGCTACACCTTC
CASSLAGGYGYTF
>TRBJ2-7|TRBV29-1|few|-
TGCAGCGTTGAGGCCGGGAGCTCCTACGAGCAGTACTTC
CSVEAGSSYEQYF
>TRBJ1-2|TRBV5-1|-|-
TGCGCCAGCAGCTTGGCAGGGGTTAACTATGGCTACACCTTC
CASSLAGVNYGYTF
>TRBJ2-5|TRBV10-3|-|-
TGTGCCATCAGTGAGGGAATTCCGGAGACCCAGTACTTC
CAISEGIPETQYF
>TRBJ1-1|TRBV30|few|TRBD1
TGTGCCTGGGGAGACAGGGACACTGAAGCTTTCTTT
CAWGDRDTEAFF
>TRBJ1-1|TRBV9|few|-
TGTGCCAGCAGCGTAGCGGGTGGACGGGAAGCTTTCTTT
CASSVAGGREAFF
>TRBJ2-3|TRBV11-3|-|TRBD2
TGTGCCAGCAGCCAGCGGGGGGGCACAGATACGCAGTATTTT
CASSQRGGTDTQYF
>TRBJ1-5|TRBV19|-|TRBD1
TGTGCCAGTAGTGGGACAGGGGGAGAGGGTCAGCCCCAGCATTTT
CASSGTGGEGQPQHF
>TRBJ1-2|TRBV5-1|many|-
TGCGCCAGCAGCTTTCAGAACTATGGCTACACCTTC
CASSFQNYGYTF
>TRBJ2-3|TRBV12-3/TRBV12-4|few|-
TGTGCCAGCAGCAATACGATGCGCACAGATACGCAGTATTTT
CASSNTMRTDTQYF
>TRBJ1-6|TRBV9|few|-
TGTGCCAGCAGCCCAAGGGGTAACTCCTATAATTCACCCCTCCACTTT
CASSPRGNSYNSPLHF
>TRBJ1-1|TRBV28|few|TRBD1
TGTGCCAGCAGGGCGACAGGGAGGGTAGAAGCTTTCTTT
CASRATGRVEAFF
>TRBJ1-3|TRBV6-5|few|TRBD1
TGTGCCAGCAAAACCGGGACAGGGGGAAACACCATATATTTT
CASKTGTGGNTIYF
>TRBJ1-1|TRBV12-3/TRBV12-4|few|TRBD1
TGTGCCAGCAGTTCCCGGACAGGGACTGAAGCTTTCTTT
CASSSRTGTEAFF
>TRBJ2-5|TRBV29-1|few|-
TGCAGCGTCGATACTAGGACCCAAGAGACCCAGTACTTC
CSVDTRTQETQYF
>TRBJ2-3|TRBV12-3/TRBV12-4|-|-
TGTGCCAGCAGTTTAAGGGCCCACACAGATACGCAGTATTTT
CASSLRAHTDTQYF
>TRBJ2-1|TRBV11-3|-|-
TGTGCCAGCAGCCTCGGACAGAATGAGCAGTTCTTC
CASSLGQNEQFF
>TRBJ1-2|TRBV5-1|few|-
TGCGCCAGCAGCCCCCGACAGACTAACTATGGCTACACCTTC
CASSPRQTNYGYTF
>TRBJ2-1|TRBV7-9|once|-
TGTGCCAGCTCTGTGCAGGGGATCAGTGAGCAGTTCTTC
CASSVQGISEQFF
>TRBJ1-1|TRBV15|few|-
TGTGCCACCAGCAGGGACGGGATTTGGGGTTTCTTT
CATSRDGIWGFF
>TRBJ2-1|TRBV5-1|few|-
TGCGCCAGCAGCTTGGACGAGGCTCCGCCTTTCTTC
CASSLDEAPPFF
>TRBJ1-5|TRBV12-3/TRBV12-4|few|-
TGTGCCAGCAGTGGAGGGGTTTATAGCAATCAGCCCCAGCATTTT
CASSGGVYSNQPQHF
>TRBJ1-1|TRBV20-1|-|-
TGCAGTGCTAGAGATGCCCCCGTTAACACTGAAGCTTTCTTT
CSARDAPVNTEAFF
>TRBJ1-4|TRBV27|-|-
TGTGCCAGCAGCCCATCGGGGGGGCTTGGTGAAAAACTGTTTTTT
CASSPSGGLGEKLFF
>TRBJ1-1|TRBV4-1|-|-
TGCGCCAGCAGCCAATATCGGGAGAACACTGAAGCTTTCTTT
CASSQYRENTEAFF
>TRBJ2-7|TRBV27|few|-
TGTGCCAGCAGTGGGGAGGGGGCCTACGAGCAGTACTTC
CASSGEGAYEQYF
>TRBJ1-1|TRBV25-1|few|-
TGTGCCAGCAGTGAATTTAGGGGCCGCCTACACACTGAAGCTTTCTTT
CASSEFRGRLHTEAFF
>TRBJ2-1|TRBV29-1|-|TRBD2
TGCAGCCCCAGACTAGCGGGGGGCTCCTACAATGAGCAGTTCTTC
CSPRLAGGSYNEQFF
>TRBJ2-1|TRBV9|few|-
TGTGCCAGCGGAGCGGTCGGACTCCCCAACAATGAGCAGTTCTTC
CASGAVGLPNNEQFF
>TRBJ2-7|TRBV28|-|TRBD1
TGTGCCAGCAGTCTATCATTCGACAGGGGGGACTACGAGCAGTACTTC
CASSLSFDRGDYEQYF
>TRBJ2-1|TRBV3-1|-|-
TGTGCCAGCAGCCTGGTCCCAAGCGTTACCTACAATGAGCAGTTCTTC
CASSLVPSVTYNEQFF